This T cell receptor (beta chain) was identified in a study of OX40 agonist ivuxolimab in advanced cancers. Individuals having autoimmune disease history or systemic immunosuppression were not enrolled. The timepoints at which blood was sampled were baseline, cycle 4 day 1, and cycle 7 day 1. Broader study findings: Expansion of clones was among the lowest in partial responders at 0.1-3.0 mg/kg.

Concerning this clone: The antigen remains undetermined.

The repertoire was sequenced with immunoSEQ multiplex PCR; TCRdb's copy has only in-frame clones and lacks some. The table lists fewer than 110,000 clones, more than 85% of them singletons. Germline V gene data show CDR1 as MNHNS and CDR2 as SASEGT. The V and J ends lost 8 bases and 1 base respectively, with 11 bases between them. CDR3 length: 13 residues. Sequencing was performed on CD4+ or CD8+ T cells sorted from blood, taken in a trial of the OX40 agonist ivuxolimab. The sequence was collected from an adult with an advanced solid tumor such as melanoma, head and neck, liver or kidney cancer. The chain employs TRBV6-1 and TRBJ1-1; D gene uncertain. The CDR3 DNA reads TGTGCCAGCCTCCTCACCTCGAACACTGAAGCTTTCTTT. Residues: CASLLTSNTEAFF.